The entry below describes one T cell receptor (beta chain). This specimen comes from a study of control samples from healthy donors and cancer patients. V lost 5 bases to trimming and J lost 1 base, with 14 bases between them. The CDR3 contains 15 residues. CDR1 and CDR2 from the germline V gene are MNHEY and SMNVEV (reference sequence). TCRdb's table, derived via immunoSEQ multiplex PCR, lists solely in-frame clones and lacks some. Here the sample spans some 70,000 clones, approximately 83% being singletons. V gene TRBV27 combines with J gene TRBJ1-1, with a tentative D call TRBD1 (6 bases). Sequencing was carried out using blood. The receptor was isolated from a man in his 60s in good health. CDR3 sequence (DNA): TGTGCCAGCAGTAAAGCGGACAGCTCGAACACTGAAGCTTTCTTT. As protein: CASSKADSSNTEAFF.